These 17 T cell receptor beta chains originate from one sample sequenced in a study of blood T cell repertoires in COVID-19. Assay: immunoSEQ multiplex PCR; the TCRdb copy retains only in-frame clones and omits some. The table lists fewer than 150,000 clones, about 80% of them singletons. What was sequenced was peripheral blood. These receptors were collected from a woman over 75 in a cohort sampled during active or convalescent COVID-19.

This rearrangement joins TRBV19 to TRBJ2-7; TRBD1 aligns across 10 bases. This CDR3 region has 16 residues. Germline V gene data show CDR1 as LNHDA and CDR2 as SQIVND (reference sequence). Trimming cost V 5 bases and J 5 bases; bases outside gene matches: 12. The CDR3 nucleotides read TGTGCCAGTAGTGCGATCCGGGACAGGGGTAACCACGAGCAGTACTTC. Encoded protein: CASSAIRDRGNHEQYF.

This clone was detected only a few times. The rearrangement links TRBV6-6 to TRBJ1-6, with unresolved D. The germline CDR1 and CDR2 sequences are MNHNY and SVGAGI (reference sequence). V was trimmed by 7 bases and J by 14 bases, leaving 18 bases between them. The CDR3 runs 13 residues. The CDR3 region has the DNA TGTGCCAGCATCCCCCCAGGCTCTCAATCCCTCCACTTT. It codes for CASIPPGSQSLHF.

The chain uses TRBV11-2 and TRBJ1-1; D remains ambiguous. The V end was cut by 0 bases, the J end by 3 bases, with 8 bases between. The germline V gene has CDR1 SGHAT and CDR2 FQNNGV. The CDR3 is 14 amino acids. The CDR3 loop reads CASSLDPLDTEAFF. DNA for the CDR3: TGTGCCAGCAGCTTAGACCCACTTGACACTGAAGCTTTCTTT.

The gene calls are TRBV6-1 and TRBJ1-5; D unclear. Trimming shortened V by 2 bases and J by 6 bases, and 8 bases separated the two germline ends. Germline CDR1 and CDR2: MNHNS and SASEGT. The CDR3 spans 13 residues. The CDR3 sequence is CASSEFIGQPQHF. The CDR3 DNA sequence: TGTGCCAGCAGTGAATTTATCGGTCAGCCCCAGCATTTT.

The chain is built from TRBV27 and TRBJ2-3, with 11 bases lining up with TRBD2. CDR1 and CDR2 from the germline V gene are MNHEY and SMNVEV (reference sequence). V shed 7 bases and J 4 bases; nucleotides not matched to a gene: 7. The CDR3 sequence is 15 residues long. CDR3 loop: CASTKLAGAADTQYF. In DNA, the CDR3 is TGTGCCAGCACCAAACTAGCGGGGGCTGCAGATACGCAGTATTTT.

J is TRBJ1-1 and V is TRBV5-5; D not resolved. The germline V gene encodes CDR1 SGHKS and CDR2 YYEKEE (reference sequence). The CDR3 is made up of 14 amino acids. Trimming shortened V by 2 bases and J by 1 base, and 9 bases separated the two germline ends. DNA of the CDR3: TGTGCCAGCAGCTTTCCCCCGGGGAACACTGAAGCTTTCTTT. This encodes CASSFPPGNTEAFF.

The chain employs TRBV9 and TRBJ2-2; 8 bases agree with TRBD2. Germline trimming cut 3 bases from V and 6 bases from J; bases unmatched to any gene: 4. The CDR3 sequence is 14 residues long. Germline V CDR1 and CDR2: SGDLS, YYNGEE. The CDR3 loop is CASSARGGPGELFF. The CDR3, as DNA: TGTGCCAGCAGCGCACGGGGGGGGCCCGGGGAGCTGTTTTTT.

This chain joins TRBV6-5 and TRBJ2-3; 7 bases fit TRBD1. The J segment lost 6 bases and the V segment lost 7 bases, leaving 7 bases of the junction unmatched. The CDR3 has 13 residues. Per the germline V gene, CDR1 is MNHEY and CDR2 is SVGAGI. CDR3 sequence reads: CASNPQGIDTQYF. CDR3 nucleotide sequence: TGTGCCAGCAATCCACAGGGGATTGATACGCAGTATTTT.

The chain combines TRBV20-1 with TRBJ1-2; 7 positions agree with TRBD1. The junction had 5 bases not matched to a gene; V was cut back by 5 bases and J by 8 bases. This CDR3 has 11 residues. CDR1 and CDR2 (germline): DFQATT, SNEGSKA (reference sequence). This CDR3 reads CSAGDSPGYTF. The CDR3 nucleotides are TGCAGTGCTGGGGACAGTCCCGGCTACACCTTC.

This clone was counted between two and nine times. This chain links TRBV7-9 with TRBJ1-5; possible D gene TRBD1, 6 bases. This CDR3 has 14 amino acids. Germline CDR1 reads SEHNR; CDR2 reads FQNEAQ (reference sequence). The V and J ends lost 10 bases and 1 base respectively, with 14 bases between them. In DNA form, the CDR3 reads TGTGCCACCGCTACAGGGATAAGCAATCAGCCCCAGCATTTT. Encoded protein: CATATGISNQPQHF.

This clone was observed once. The chain employs TRBV11-2 and TRBJ1-5, with TRBD1 matching over 7 bases. Germline CDR1 is SGHAT and CDR2 is FQNNGV. CDR3 size: 13 residues. V shed 6 bases, J shed 5 bases, and the junction held 4 bases outside the gene matches. The CDR3 region is CASSDRAYQPQHF. The DNA for the CDR3 is TGTGCCAGCAGTGACAGGGCATATCAGCCCCAGCATTTT.

The V gene is TRBV4-1, the J gene TRBJ2-1, with TRBD2 identical over 8 bases. The CDR3 length is 16 residues. V shed 6 bases and J 7 bases; nucleotides not matched to a gene: 14. Germline V CDR1 and CDR2: MGHRA, YSYEKL. In DNA, the CDR3 is TGCGCCAGCAGTAAGCGCCCAGCGGGGGAACGAAATGAGCAGTTCTTC. This encodes CASSKRPAGERNEQFF.

The chain recombines TRBV30 with TRBJ1-2; 11 positions match TRBD1. J was trimmed by 3 bases and V by 3 bases; bases with no gene match: 12. This CDR3 has 17 residues. CDR1 and CDR2 from the germline V gene are GTSNPN and SVGIG (reference sequence). Here the CDR3 reads CAWSLGTGGFFDYGYTF. The CDR3 DNA reads TGTGCCTGGAGCCTCGGGACAGGGGGTTTTTTCGACTATGGCTACACCTTC.

The V call is TRBV7-6, the J call TRBJ1-1, with 8 nucleotides matching TRBD1. Unmatched junction bases numbered 12, after V lost 5 bases and J lost 4 bases. This CDR3 spans 16 amino acids. Germline assignment: CDR1 SGHVS and CDR2 FNYEAQ. DNA for the CDR3: TGTGCCAGCAGCCGGGGACAGGCCGAAGGGGGCACTGAAGCTTTCTTT. Amino acid sequence: CASSRGQAEGGTEAFF.

This clone was observed a few times. The rearrangement uses TRBV12-5 and TRBJ2-7; D not resolved. The CDR3 loop spans 11 amino acids. The ends were cut back, 6 bases at V and 4 bases at J, with 7 bases in the middle. The germline gives CDR1 LGHNT, CDR2 FRNRAP. The CDR3 DNA reads as TGTGCTAGTGGCCCTAAATACGAGCAGTACTTC. Translation: CASGPKYEQYF.

V and J are TRBV5-1 and TRBJ1-2; no firm D call. The CDR3 totals 15 residues. Trimming took off 4 bases at V and 8 bases at J, with 21 bases between the two ends. Germline assignment: CDR1 SGHRS and CDR2 YFSETQ. CDR3 nucleotides: TGCGCCAGCAGCGGGTTGGGAGATGGGTCGTGGGGCTACACCTTC. It encodes CASSGLGDGSWGYTF.

The chain recombines TRBV19 with TRBJ1-4; 9 nucleotides line up with TRBD1. Germline V gene sequence: CDR1 LNHDA, CDR2 SQIVND (reference sequence). The ends lost 5 bases at V and 7 bases at J; junction bases unmatched: 5. The CDR3 is 14 amino acids. The chain's CDR3 is CASSWGQGGEKLFF. The DNA for the CDR3 is TGTGCCAGTAGTTGGGGACAGGGAGGTGAAAAACTGTTTTTT.